Listed below are T cell receptor beta chains from one sample, sequenced in a study of early T cells in non-severe SARS-CoV-2 infection. Using its own MiXCR run on the 5' RACE reads, TCRdb lists one record per CDR3 protein. The sample lists around 63,000 distinct CDR3 sequences, approximately 5.9% occurring once. The sample in question was whole blood, obtained at baseline. The source is an adult who was a healthcare worker with PCR-confirmed SARS-CoV-2 infection or an uninfected control (not recorded which). CDR3s include the opening cysteine and the closing phenylalanine or tryptophan. Fields, in order: clone size, V gene, D gene, J gene, CDR3 protein, CDR3 DNA. D genes are given only for firm matches. The size field is filled for only some rows; it gives once, few, many or a size class.

clone_size: many; v_call: TRBV7-8; d_call: -; j_call: TRBJ1-2; cdr3_aa: CASTSRLEGYGYTF; cdr3_nt: TGTGCCAGCACCTCCCGTTTGGAGGGCTATGGCTACACCTTC
clone_size: many; v_call: TRBV29-1; d_call: -; j_call: TRBJ2-1; cdr3_aa: CSVVRDGGGNAEQFF; cdr3_nt: TGCAGCGTTGTAAGGGATGGTGGGGGGAATGCTGAGCAGTTCTTC
clone_size: many; v_call: TRBV29-1; d_call: TRBD1; j_call: TRBJ1-5; cdr3_aa: CSVGTGGRSQPQHF; cdr3_nt: TGCAGCGTTGGAACAGGGGGCCGGAGTCAGCCCCAGCATTTT
clone_size: many; v_call: TRBV5-4; d_call: -; j_call: TRBJ1-1; cdr3_aa: CASSLAGAMNTEAFF; cdr3_nt: TGTGCCAGCAGCTTGGCAGGGGCTATGAACACTGAAGCTTTCTTT
clone_size: -; v_call: TRBV12-3/TRBV12-4; d_call: -; j_call: TRBJ2-3; cdr3_aa: CASSLAASTDTQYF; cdr3_nt: TGTGCCAGCAGTTTAGCGGCTAGCACAGATACGCAGTATTTT
clone_size: few; v_call: TRBV6-2/TRBV6-3; d_call: TRBD2; j_call: TRBJ2-7; cdr3_aa: CASSYNALAGGGYEQYF; cdr3_nt: TGTGCCAGCAGCTACAATGCCTTAGCGGGAGGCGGCTACGAGCAGTACTTC
clone_size: many; v_call: TRBV19; d_call: TRBD2; j_call: TRBJ2-5; cdr3_aa: CASSNGLAGYQETQYF; cdr3_nt: TGTGCCAGTAGTAACGGACTAGCGGGATACCAAGAGACCCAGTACTTC
clone_size: many; v_call: TRBV6-2/TRBV6-3; d_call: -; j_call: TRBJ1-5; cdr3_aa: CASSPSRQNNQPQHF; cdr3_nt: TGTGCCAGCAGCCCCTCCCGACAGAACAATCAGCCCCAGCATTTT
clone_size: medium-sized; v_call: TRBV4-1; d_call: -; j_call: TRBJ1-6; cdr3_aa: CASSQPGGGSPLHF; cdr3_nt: TGCGCCAGCAGCCAACCCGGGGGAGGGTCACCCCTCCACTTT
clone_size: few; v_call: TRBV14; d_call: -; j_call: TRBJ2-6; cdr3_aa: CASRGTGANVLTF; cdr3_nt: TGTGCCAGCAGGGGGACTGGGGCCAACGTCCTGACTTTC
clone_size: many; v_call: TRBV10-2; d_call: -; j_call: TRBJ2-1; cdr3_aa: CASRGIRSYNEQFF; cdr3_nt: TGCGCCAGCAGAGGGATCCGCTCCTACAATGAGCAGTTCTTC
clone_size: few; v_call: TRBV18; d_call: TRBD1; j_call: TRBJ1-1; cdr3_aa: CASSPSGSGTGVMWTEAFF; cdr3_nt: TGTGCCAGCTCACCATCAGGGTCCGGGACAGGGGTCATGTGGACTGAAGCTTTCTTT
clone_size: many; v_call: TRBV20-1; d_call: -; j_call: TRBJ2-1; cdr3_aa: CSARVSGTPRDEQFF; cdr3_nt: TGCAGTGCTAGGGTTTCCGGGACACCTCGGGATGAGCAGTTCTTC
clone_size: -; v_call: TRBV6-4; d_call: TRBD2; j_call: TRBJ2-1; cdr3_aa: CASRASGNNNEQFF; cdr3_nt: TGTGCCAGCCGGGCTAGCGGGAACAACAATGAGCAGTTCTTC
clone_size: many; v_call: TRBV6-1; d_call: TRBD1; j_call: TRBJ1-2; cdr3_aa: CASRGQGNLLGYTF; cdr3_nt: TGTGCCAGCAGGGGACAGGGAAATCTTCTCGGCTACACCTTC
clone_size: many; v_call: TRBV30; d_call: -; j_call: TRBJ2-7; cdr3_aa: CAWDTDYSYEQYF; cdr3_nt: TGTGCCTGGGATACGGACTACTCCTACGAGCAGTACTTC
clone_size: -; v_call: TRBV5-4; d_call: TRBD1; j_call: TRBJ1-2; cdr3_aa: CASSPTQGAEGYTF; cdr3_nt: TGTGCCAGCAGCCCGACACAGGGGGCTGAGGGCTACACCTTC
clone_size: many; v_call: TRBV7-8; d_call: -; j_call: TRBJ2-7; cdr3_aa: CASSDEVGTGNYEQYF; cdr3_nt: TGTGCCAGCAGCGACGAAGTGGGCACAGGGAATTACGAGCAGTACTTC
clone_size: many; v_call: TRBV28; d_call: -; j_call: TRBJ2-7; cdr3_aa: CASSTVTAYEQYF; cdr3_nt: TGTGCCAGCAGTACCGTTACCGCCTACGAGCAGTACTTC
clone_size: many; v_call: TRBV20-1; d_call: TRBD2; j_call: TRBJ2-3; cdr3_aa: CSASSGLSTDTQYF; cdr3_nt: TGCAGTGCCAGTAGCGGGCTCAGCACAGATACGCAGTATTTT
clone_size: few; v_call: TRBV4-3; d_call: TRBD1; j_call: TRBJ1-3; cdr3_aa: CASSQDTGAFGNTIYF; cdr3_nt: TGCGCCAGCAGCCAAGATACAGGGGCGTTTGGAAACACCATATATTTT
clone_size: many; v_call: TRBV7-9; d_call: -; j_call: TRBJ1-2; cdr3_aa: CASSSLGGYGYTF; cdr3_nt: TGTGCCAGCAGCTCGCTTGGGGGCTATGGCTACACCTTC